This paragraph reports one TCR beta chain. The CDR3 sequence is 15 residues long. The germline V gene encodes CDR1 MGHRA and CDR2 YSYEKL. Germline trimming cut 4 bases from V and 0 bases from J; bases unmatched to any gene: 5. This entry is derived from a study of CD8 T cells in Susac syndrome. When the RNA was reverse transcribed, random hexamers were used with an input of roughly 0.5 to 1 ug. TCRdb re-derived calls from the immunoSEQ multiplex PCR reads in MiXCR, one entry per CDR3 protein. In the table there are 100,000 to 150,000 distinct CDR3 sequences, 90% to 95% of which are singletons. Healthy donors acted as controls, with matching for age and sex.

Specimen: CD4+ T cells from PBMCs. This rearrangement joins TRBV4-1 to TRBJ2-7, with 8 bases aligning to TRBD2. This sequence originates from a human donor in good health. The CDR3 DNA sequence: TGCGCCAGCAGCCCGAGGACTAGCTCCTCCTACGAGCAGTACTTC. It specifies CASSPRTSSSYEQYF.